This paragraph reports one T cell receptor (beta chain). The sample originates from a study of control samples from healthy donors and cancer patients. Libraries were prepared by immunoSEQ multiplex PCR; TCRdb keeps only in-frame clonotypes and omits some of them. The sample carries just over 90,000 clones, about 88% recorded once. The CDR3 has 15 residues. Trimming at V came to 5 bases and at J to 0 bases, leaving 5 bases not matched to a gene. Germline assignment: CDR1 MDHEN and CDR2 SYDVKM. The V gene is TRBV28, the J gene TRBJ2-3; TRBD2 aligns across 7 bases. Material: blood. The TCR sequence derives from a woman aged 45-60 years in good health. The CDR3 loop reads CASSPRGSSTDTQYF. CDR3 DNA: TGTGCCAGCAGTCCCCGCGGGAGTAGCACAGATACGCAGTATTTT.